The 20 T cell receptor beta chains below come from one sample, sequenced in a study of Ad26.COV2.S vaccination and SARS-CoV-2 variants. Noted treatment: around 19 received Ad26.COV2.S at low or high dose, single or two shots; roughly 5 received placebo; per-sample allocation not given. Sampling was done on day 63 after the first vaccine or placebo injection. TCRdb's copy holds only in-frame clones and misses some; the assay was immunoSEQ multiplex PCR. The sample has fewer than 900,000 clones, 70% to 90% seen once. The sample was peripheral blood, taken in a trial of Ad26.COV2.S vaccine versus placebo. These receptors originate from a person between 18 and 60 years old who received the Ad26.COV2.S COVID-19 vaccine or a placebo.

The V gene is TRBV6-2 or TRBV6-3, the J gene TRBJ2-1; D could derive from TRBD1 or TRBD2 (5 bases each). CDR1 is MNHEY, CDR2 SVGEGT, per germline. Trimming stripped 6 bases from V and 3 bases from J, with 15 bases between. The CDR3 contains 15 residues. The DNA of the CDR3 is TGTGCCAGCAGCCGACTTGGGGGTTTCTACAATGAGCAGTTCTTC. Translated: CASSRLGGFYNEQFF.

The genes are TRBV12-3 or TRBV12-4 and TRBJ1-1, with D hard to call. The V end lost 2 bases, the J end lost 4 bases, and 5 bases lay between the germline ends. CDR3 length: 12 residues. CDR3 sequence: CASSLKATEAFF. CDR3 nucleotides: TGTGCCAGCAGTTTAAAGGCCACTGAAGCTTTCTTT.

The chain couples TRBV5-1 to TRBJ1-1; TRBD1 might be the D (5 bases). Per germline, CDR1 SGHRS and CDR2 YFSETQ. Trimming shortened V by 5 bases and J by 3 bases, and 14 bases separated the two germline ends. This CDR3 is 14 amino acids long. The CDR3 DNA is TGCGCCAGCAGATTCCAGGGAGCTTACACTGAAGCTTTCTTT. Protein product: CASRFQGAYTEAFF.

The chain has TRBV18 and TRBJ2-7; TRBD1 aligns across 9 bases. Germline V gene data show CDR1 as KGHSH and CDR2 as LQKENI. After removal of 3 bases from V and 7 bases from J, the junction contained 4 bases not matched to a gene. This CDR3 comprises 13 residues. In DNA, the CDR3 is TGTGCCAGCTCACCCGGGACAGGGTTAGAGCAGTACTTC. This codes for CASSPGTGLEQYF.

This chain joins TRBV3-1 (or the pseudogene TRBV3-2) and TRBJ1-4; D not certain. Trimming cost V 3 bases and J 7 bases, with 9 bases left between them. There are 13 residues in the CDR3. Germline assignment: CDR1 LGHDT and CDR2 YNNKEL (reference sequence). CDR3 residues: CASSQASPEKLFF. The CDR3 coding sequence is TGTGCCAGCAGCCAGGCCTCCCCTGAAAAACTGTTTTTT.

J is TRBJ1-1 and V is TRBV12-3 or TRBV12-4, with D uncertain. The CDR3 covers 13 residues. Deletions cut 6 bases from V and 2 bases from J, with 10 bases between. Here the CDR3 reads CASRLTGNTEAFF. The CDR3 nucleotides read TGTGCCAGCAGACTAACTGGTAACACTGAAGCTTTCTTT.

The chain is built from TRBV3-1 (or the pseudogene TRBV3-2) and TRBJ1-4; TRBD1 might be the D (5 bases). Trimming took off 1 base at V and 8 bases at J, with 11 bases between the two ends. The CDR3 sequence is 14 residues long. Germline CDR1 is LGHDT and CDR2 is YNNKEL (reference sequence). This chain's CDR3 is CASSQGTPAEKLFF. The CDR3, as DNA: TGTGCCAGCAGCCAAGGGACACCCGCGGAAAAACTGTTTTTT.

The gene calls are TRBV30 and TRBJ1-1, with unresolved D. CDR1 and CDR2 from the germline V gene are GTSNPN and SVGIG (reference sequence). With 3 bases removed from V and 6 bases from J, the gap between germline ends came to 8 bases. The CDR3 is 11 amino acids. This CDR3 is CAWRGSAEAFF. The DNA for the CDR3 is TGTGCCTGGAGGGGGTCCGCTGAAGCTTTCTTT.

The chain couples TRBV15 to TRBJ1-4; D unresolved. The CDR3 has 16 residues. Germline-derived CDR1 and CDR2 are LNHNV and YYDKDF (reference sequence). Trimming cost V 0 bases and J 0 bases, with 8 bases left between them. CDR3 sequence reads: CATSRDSDATNEKLFF. The CDR3 bases are TGTGCCACCAGCAGAGATTCGGATGCAACTAATGAAAAACTGTTTTTT. The full variable domain, with the rest looked up from reference TRBV15 and TRBJ1-4, is DAMVIQNPRYQVTQFGKPVTLSCSQTLNHNVMYWYQQKSSQAPKLLFHYYDKDFNNEADTPDNFQSRRPNTSFCFLDIRSPGLGDTAMYLCATSRDSDATNEKLFFGSGTQLSVL.

The chain couples TRBV6-1 to TRBJ1-4; D gene ambiguous. Germline CDR1 MNHNS, CDR2 SASEGT. V was shortened by 8 bases and J by 4 bases, with 11 bases between the two germline ends. This CDR3 has 13 amino acids. CDR3 nucleotides: TGTGCCAGCCGGACCAGGAATAATGAAAAACTGTTTTTT. Protein sequence: CASRTRNNEKLFF.

V gene TRBV7-9 combines with J gene TRBJ1-3, with D unresolved. Trimming removed 3 bases from V and 1 base from J, with 7 bases in between. The germline V gene encodes CDR1 SEHNR and CDR2 FQNEAQ (reference sequence). The CDR3 has 14 residues. Written as DNA, the CDR3 is TGTGCCAGCAGCTTGCAAGTTTCTGGAAACACCATATATTTT. This encodes CASSLQVSGNTIYF.

V usage is TRBV7-2 and J usage is TRBJ1-2; unclear D gene. The CDR3 has 12 residues. CDR1 is SGHTA, CDR2 FQGNSA, per germline. Trimming stripped 5 bases from V and 2 bases from J, with 6 bases between. CDR3 sequence reads: CASSLTNYGYTF. In nucleotides, the CDR3 is TGTGCCAGCAGCCTTACGAACTATGGCTACACCTTC.

This clone was seen a handful of times. This chain connects TRBV6-5 to TRBJ2-7; maybe TRBD1 (5 bases). V gave up 0 bases and J gave up 4 bases, with 7 bases separating them. CDR1 MNHEY and CDR2 SVGAGI come from the germline V gene. This CDR3 region has 13 residues. The CDR3 spells CASSYSGVYEQYF. The CDR3 nucleotides read TGTGCCAGCAGTTACTCAGGGGTTTACGAGCAGTACTTC.

For the CDR3, the DNA is TGTGCCAGTAGTATGGGGGAGGGCCCATACAATGAGCAGTTCTTC. It translates to CASSMGEGPYNEQFF. V is TRBV19 and J is TRBJ2-1; TRBD2 matches 7 bases. CDR1 and CDR2 (germline): LNHDA, SQIVND (reference sequence). V shed 3 bases, J shed 4 bases, and the junction held 6 bases outside the gene matches. The CDR3 has 15 amino acids.

The gene calls are TRBV6-5 and TRBJ2-7; 10 bases fit TRBD1. Germline lookup yields CDR1 MNHEY and CDR2 SVGAGI. The V segment lost 2 bases and the J segment 6 bases; nucleotides outside the gene matches: 7. The CDR3 is 15 amino acids. Here the CDR3 reads CASSYEWTGGVEQYF. For the CDR3, the DNA is TGTGCCAGCAGTTACGAATGGACAGGGGGAGTCGAGCAGTACTTC.

This clone was counted once. The rearrangement links TRBV18 to TRBJ2-2; D is possibly TRBD1 or TRBD2 (5 bases each). The ends were cut back, 0 bases at V and 4 bases at J, with 12 bases in the middle. Per germline, CDR1 KGHSH and CDR2 LQKENI. The CDR3 is made up of 16 amino acids. This chain's CDR3 is CASSPPGDYLTGELFF. The CDR3 DNA is TGTGCCAGCTCACCACCGGGGGATTACCTCACCGGGGAGCTGTTTTTT.

J is TRBJ1-6 and V is TRBV30, with D hard to call. The CDR3 has 15 amino acids. Trimming pared 2 bases from V and 2 bases from J, leaving 10 bases between. Per germline, CDR1 GTSNPN and CDR2 SVGIG (reference sequence). This CDR3 is CAWSLDGTYNSPLHF. As DNA, the CDR3 is TGTGCCTGGAGTCTCGACGGGACCTATAATTCACCCCTCCACTTT.

V gene TRBV10-3 combines with J gene TRBJ2-4; D might be TRBD2 (7 bases). V lost 0 bases and J lost 8, with 11 bases in between. Germline V CDR1 and CDR2: ENHRY, SYGVKD. This CDR3 contains 14 residues. In DNA, the CDR3 is TGTGCCATCAGTGAGTCGGGGGGGCGAGACATTCAGTACTTC. Protein: CAISESGGRDIQYF.

This chain links TRBV9 with TRBJ2-3, with D possibly being TRBD2 (6 bases). Per germline, CDR1 SGDLS and CDR2 YYNGEE. The CDR3 sequence is 16 residues long. The V and J ends lost 3 bases and 3 bases respectively, with 17 bases between them. CDR3 sequence reads: CASSAPGLGGTDTQYF. In DNA form, the CDR3 reads TGTGCCAGCAGCGCTCCGGGACTGGGAGGAACAGATACGCAGTATTTT. Full variable domain (remainder filled in from reference TRBV9 and TRBJ2-3): DSGVTQTPKHLITATGQRVTLRCSPRSGDLSVYWYQQSLDQGLQFLIQYYNGEERAKGNILERFSAQQFPDLHSELNLSSLELGDSALYFCASSAPGLGGTDTQYFGPGTRLTVL.

The V call is TRBV21-1, the J call TRBJ2-6. TRBV21-1 is designated a pseudogene. The CDR3 covers 18 residues. The CDR3 protein is CASGNRGPGDSGANVLTF. The CDR3 region has the DNA TGTGCCAGCGGCAACCGGGGGCCAGGGGACTCTGGGGCCAACGTCCTGACTTTC.